This T cell receptor beta chain was recovered during a study of long-term antiretroviral therapy in people with HIV. Study results and limitations: On ART adherence, viral resistance or therapy changes, no data were available.

The run of the v3.0 immunoSEQ assay was at survey level. Using immunoSEQ multiplex PCR, the repertoire was profiled, and TCRdb retains in-frame clones only, with some absent. The top ten clones hold around 4% of a sample with roughly 28,000 clones, 85% to 90% of them seen once. Turning to this clone: Its specificity is unknown.

CDR3 length equals 14 residues. The germline V gene has CDR1 SGHVS and CDR2 FNYEAQ. Deletions cut 2 bases from V and 2 bases from J, with 8 bases between. This receptor was taken from a woman aged 18 to 35 with HIV. V and J are TRBV7-6 and TRBJ2-3; unclear D gene. The sample was unsorted PBMCs, taken 0.5 years after starting antiretroviral therapy. The DNA for the CDR3 is TGTGCCAGCAGCTTAAGTGGTTACACAGATACGCAGTATTTT. This gives the protein CASSLSGYTDTQYF.